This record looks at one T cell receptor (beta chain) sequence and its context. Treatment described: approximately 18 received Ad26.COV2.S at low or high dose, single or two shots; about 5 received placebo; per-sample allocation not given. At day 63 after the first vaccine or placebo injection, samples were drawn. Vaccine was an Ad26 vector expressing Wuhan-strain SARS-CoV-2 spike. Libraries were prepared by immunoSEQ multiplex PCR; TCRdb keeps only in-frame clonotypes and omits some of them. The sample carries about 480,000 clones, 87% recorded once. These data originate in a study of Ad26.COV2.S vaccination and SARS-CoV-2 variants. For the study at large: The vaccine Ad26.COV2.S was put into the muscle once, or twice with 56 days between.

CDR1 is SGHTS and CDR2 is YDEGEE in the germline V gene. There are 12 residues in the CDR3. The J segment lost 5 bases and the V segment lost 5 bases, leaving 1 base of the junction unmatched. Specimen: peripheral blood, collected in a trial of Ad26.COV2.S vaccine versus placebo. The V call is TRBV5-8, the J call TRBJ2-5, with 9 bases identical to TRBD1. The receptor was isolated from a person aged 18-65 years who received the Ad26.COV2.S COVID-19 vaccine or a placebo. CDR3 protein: CASRTGGETQYF. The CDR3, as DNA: TGTGCCAGCAGGACAGGGGGGGAGACCCAGTACTTC.